These T cell receptor beta chains were read from a single sample in a study of OX40 agonist ivuxolimab in advanced cancers. TCRdb's copy holds only in-frame clones and misses some; the assay was immunoSEQ multiplex PCR. The sample records roughly 79,000 clones, roughly 85% being singletons. The specimen was CD4+ or CD8+ T cells sorted from blood, collected in a trial of the OX40 agonist ivuxolimab. Receptors were obtained from an adult with an advanced solid tumor such as melanoma, head and neck, liver or kidney cancer. Both conserved end residues are part of each CDR3. A D gene is named only where the DNA matches it firmly. Expanded clones are given a class, and other clones once, few, many or no size at all.

TRBD1,-,13,TRBJ2-7,TRBV28,CACRDRGTYEQYF,TGTGCCTGTCGGGACAGGGGTACCTACGAGCAGTACTTC
TRBD1,-,14,TRBJ1-2,TRBV6-5,CASSSGQGASGYTF,TGTGCCAGCAGTAGTGGACAGGGTGCGAGTGGCTACACCTTC
TRBD2,-,17,TRBJ2-5,TRBV9,CASSVLGLAGAFETQYF,TGTGCCAGCAGCGTACTAGGGCTAGCGGGAGCGTTTGAGACCCAGTACTTC
TRBD2,-,14,TRBJ2-7,TRBV7-9,CASSLSSGNDEQYF,TGTGCCAGCAGCTTGTCTAGCGGGAACGACGAGCAGTACTTC
TRBD2,-,18,TRBJ2-3,TRBV15,CATSSSGTSGWRTDTQYF,TGTGCCACCAGCAGCTCCGGGACTAGCGGGTGGAGGACAGATACGCAGTATTTT
TRBD1,-,15,TRBJ1-1,TRBV6-1,CASSEPGGLWTEAFF,TGTGCCAGCAGTGAGCCAGGGGGGTTATGGACTGAAGCTTTCTTT
TRBD2,-,16,TRBJ2-7,TRBV5-4,CASSRMGTSGRNEQYF,TGTGCCAGCAGCCGTATGGGCACTAGCGGGAGAAACGAGCAGTACTTC
TRBD2,few,15,TRBJ2-7,TRBV10-2,CASSEVAGNTYEQYF,TGCGCCAGCAGTGAGGTAGCGGGAAACACCTACGAGCAGTACTTC
-,-,12,TRBJ2-3,TRBV19,CASSPSRDTQYF,TGTGCCAGTAGTCCTTCCAGGGATACGCAGTATTTT
-,-,14,TRBJ1-4,TRBV5-4,CASSPDIANEKLFF,TGTGCCAGCAGCCCCGACATCGCTAATGAAAAACTGTTTTTT
-,-,14,TRBJ2-1,TRBV6-1,CASRADNAGNEQFF,TGTGCCAGCAGAGCGGACAATGCAGGCAATGAGCAGTTCTTC
-,-,15,TRBJ2-7,TRBV11-3,CASSLGGGGSYEQYF,TGTGCCAGCAGCTTAGGAGGAGGGGGCTCCTACGAGCAGTACTTC
-,-,19,TRBJ2-5,TRBV27,CASSLNPPRGQGQRETQYF,TGTGCCAGCAGTTTAAACCCGCCGCGGGGGCAGGGTCAGCGGGAGACCCAGTACTTC
-,-,14,TRBJ1-1,TRBV5-4,CASSLLSGAPEAFF,TGTGCCAGCAGCTTGCTTTCCGGGGCGCCTGAAGCTTTCTTT
TRBD1,-,15,TRBJ1-2,TRBV7-9,CAGSLARTGLNGYTF,TGTGCCGGCAGCTTAGCGAGGACAGGGCTGAATGGCTACACCTTC
-,-,16,TRBJ2-1,TRBV28,CASSLGFPRSYNEQFF,TGTGCCAGCAGTTTGGGGTTTCCTCGCTCCTACAATGAGCAGTTCTTC
-,once,16,TRBJ1-6,TRBV6-6,CASSHKNRAHNSPLHF,TGTGCCAGCAGCCACAAGAACAGGGCCCATAATTCACCCCTCCACTTT
-,-,17,TRBJ2-5,TRBV28,CASSLFIRAGSQETQYF,TGTGCCAGCAGTTTATTCATTAGGGCAGGCTCCCAAGAGACCCAGTACTTC
TRBD2,once,14,TRBJ2-3,TRBV29-1,CSASLAGGADTQYF,TGCAGCGCCTCACTAGCGGGAGGCGCAGATACGCAGTATTTT
-,-,12,TRBJ1-2,TRBV28,CASSPPRPGYTF,TGTGCCAGCAGTCCCCCCCGGCCTGGCTACACCTTC
-,-,14,TRBJ1-2,TRBV11-2,CASSPTQGGYGYTF,TGTGCCAGCAGCCCCACTCAGGGCGGCTATGGCTACACCTTC
TRBD2,-,17,TRBJ2-6,TRBV4-2,CASNAGGWASGANVLTF,TGTGCCAGCAATGCGGGAGGGTGGGCCTCTGGGGCCAACGTCCTGACTTTC
-,once,13,TRBJ2-1,TRBV11-2,CASSPGPVNEQFF,TGTGCCAGCAGCCCGGGACCGGTGAATGAGCAGTTCTTC
-,-,13,TRBJ1-1,TRBV29-1,CSVDRGMNTEAFF,TGCAGCGTTGATAGGGGGATGAACACTGAAGCTTTCTTT
-,-,15,TRBJ2-7,TRBV10-1,CASSESKIVSYEQYF,TGCGCCAGCAGTGAGTCGAAAATCGTATCCTACGAGCAGTACTTC
-,-,15,TRBJ2-7,TRBV6-5,CASSLGASGRYEQYF,TGTGCCAGCAGTCTGGGGGCTAGCGGTCGCTACGAGCAGTACTTC
-,-,15,TRBJ2-3,TRBV27,CASSRYSPTTDTQYF,TGTGCCAGCAGCCGGTACTCCCCTACCACAGATACGCAGTATTTT
TRBD2,-,14,TRBJ2-1,TRBV29-1,CSVAGLAGGNEQFF,TGCAGCGTTGCCGGACTAGCGGGAGGGAATGAGCAGTTCTTC
TRBD2,-,16,TRBJ2-3,TRBV19,CASSVAGAYSTDTQYF,TGTGCCAGTAGCGTAGCGGGAGCCTATAGCACAGATACGCAGTATTTT
-,-,14,TRBJ1-3,TRBV7-6,CASSLVSSGNTIYF,TGTGCCAGCAGCTTAGTTAGCTCTGGAAACACCATATATTTT
TRBD2,-,15,TRBJ2-3,TRBV9,CASSVDALAGVSQYF,TGTGCCAGCAGCGTAGATGCGCTAGCGGGAGTATCGCAGTATTTT
TRBD1,-,15,TRBJ1-1,TRBV18,CASSPTTGLFTEAFF,TGTGCCAGCTCACCGACGACAGGGCTATTTACTGAAGCTTTCTTT
-,-,16,TRBJ2-7,TRBV7-9,CASSQVGGTPPYEQYF,TGTGCCAGCAGCCAAGTTGGCGGGACGCCCCCCTACGAGCAGTACTTC
-,-,16,TRBJ1-6,TRBV27,CASSLTDRGLNSPLHF,TGTGCCAGCAGTTTAACAGACCGGGGCCTTAATTCACCCCTCCACTTT
-,-,15,TRBJ2-3,TRBV23-1,CASSQGDSSTDTQYF,TGCGCCAGCAGTCAGGGGGACTCCAGCACAGATACGCAGTATTTT
-,-,14,TRBJ2-5,TRBV6-6,CASSASQGRETQYF,TGTGCCAGCAGTGCTTCGCAGGGGCGAGAGACCCAGTACTTC
-,-,14,TRBJ1-1,TRBV7-2,CASSFLVGGNEAFF,TGTGCCAGCAGCTTCCTGGTCGGAGGTAATGAAGCTTTCTTT
-,few,11,TRBJ2-7,TRBV10-1,CASSDGVEQYF,TGCGCCAGCAGTGACGGGGTTGAGCAGTACTTC
TRBD1,-,15,TRBJ2-5,TRBV11-2,CASSSRDRGGWTQYF,TGTGCCAGCAGCTCCCGGGACAGGGGCGGTTGGACCCAGTACTTC
-,-,14,TRBJ1-3,TRBV4-1,CASSRNRDVNTIYF,TGCGCCAGCAGCCGAAACAGGGATGTAAACACCATATATTTT
TRBD2,-,14,TRBJ2-1,TRBV19,CASSSTSGYNEQFF,TGTGCCAGTAGTTCGACTAGCGGTTACAATGAGCAGTTCTTC
-,-,14,TRBJ2-7,TRBV11-2,CASSTQPGLHEQYF,TGTGCCAGCAGCACCCAACCGGGACTGCACGAGCAGTACTTC
-,-,14,TRBJ2-2,TRBV7-2,CASSLFRNTGELFF,TGTGCCAGCAGCTTATTCCGAAACACCGGGGAGCTGTTTTTT
TRBD2,few,18,TRBJ2-3,TRBV13,CASSLVGVGLADTDTQYF,TGTGCCAGCAGCTTAGTAGGGGTAGGACTAGCGGACACAGATACGCAGTATTTT
TRBD1,-,14,TRBJ1-1,TRBV14,CASSYRQGHTEAFF,TGTGCCAGCAGCTACCGACAGGGCCACACTGAAGCTTTCTTT
-,-,15,TRBJ2-7,TRBV4-1,CASSQERDPLYEQYF,TGCGCCAGCAGCCAAGAGAGGGATCCACTCTACGAGCAGTACTTC
TRBD1,-,16,TRBJ2-3,TRBV19,CASSIRTGASTDTQYF,TGTGCCAGTAGTATCCGGACAGGGGCTAGCACAGATACGCAGTATTTT
TRBD1,-,14,TRBJ2-5,TRBV19,CASTAGGGQETQYF,TGTGCCAGTACCGCAGGGGGCGGGCAGGAGACCCAGTACTTC
-,-,15,TRBJ2-2,TRBV18,CASSPEVRSTGELFF,TGTGCCAGCTCACCCGAGGTACGATCCACCGGGGAGCTGTTTTTT